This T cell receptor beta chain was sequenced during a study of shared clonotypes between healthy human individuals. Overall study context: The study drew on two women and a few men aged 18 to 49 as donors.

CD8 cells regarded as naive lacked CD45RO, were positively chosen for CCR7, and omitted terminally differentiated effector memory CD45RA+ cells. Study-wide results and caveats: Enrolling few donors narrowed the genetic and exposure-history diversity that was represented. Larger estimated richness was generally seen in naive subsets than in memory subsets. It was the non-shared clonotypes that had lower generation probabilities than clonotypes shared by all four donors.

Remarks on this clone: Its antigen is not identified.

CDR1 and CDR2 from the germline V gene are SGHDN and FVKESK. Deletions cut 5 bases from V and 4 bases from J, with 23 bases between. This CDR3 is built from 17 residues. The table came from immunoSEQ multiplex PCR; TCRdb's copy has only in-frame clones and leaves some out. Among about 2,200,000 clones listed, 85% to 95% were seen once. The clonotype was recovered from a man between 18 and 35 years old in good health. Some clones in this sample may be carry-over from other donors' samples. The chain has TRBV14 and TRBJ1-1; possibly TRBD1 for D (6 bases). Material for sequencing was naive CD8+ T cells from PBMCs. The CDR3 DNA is TGTGCCAGCAGCAAAGTCCGCATTACAGGGCTGGGCACTGAAGCTTTCTTT. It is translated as CASSKVRITGLGTEAFF.